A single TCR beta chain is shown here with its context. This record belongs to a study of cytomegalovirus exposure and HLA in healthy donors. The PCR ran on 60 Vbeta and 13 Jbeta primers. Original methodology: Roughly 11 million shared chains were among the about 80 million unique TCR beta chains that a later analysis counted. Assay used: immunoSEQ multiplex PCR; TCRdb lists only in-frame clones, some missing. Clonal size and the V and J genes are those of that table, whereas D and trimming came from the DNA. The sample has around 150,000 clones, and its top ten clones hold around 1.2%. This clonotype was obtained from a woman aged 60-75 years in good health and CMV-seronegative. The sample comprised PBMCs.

Written as DNA, the CDR3 is TGTGCCAGCAGCGCCGGGGACTCTACCTCCTACGAGCAGTACTTC. Its protein product is CASSAGDSTSYEQYF. The J gene is TRBJ2-7, the V gene TRBV9; possible D gene TRBD2, 6 bases. This CDR3 has 15 residues. The V gene lost 3 bases and the J gene lost 0 bases, with 13 bases spanning the gap. CDR1 and CDR2 (germline): SGDLS, YYNGEE.